This TCR beta chain was observed in a study of T cell responses to AZD1222 COVID-19 vaccine. Regarding this clone: Its target is not known.

Overall study findings and caveats: Sampled repertoires all dated from after the peak T cell response. Close to half of spike-specific TCRs reportedly recognize unmutated variant regions.

With V trimmed by 6 bases and J by 3 bases, 8 bases remained unmatched. This CDR3 has 15 residues. Germline V gene lookup returns CDR1 MNHNY and CDR2 SVGAGI (reference sequence). Profiled with immunoSEQ multiplex PCR; TCRdb holds only in-frame clones, not every one. The sample records 100,000 or so clones, 88% being singletons. The clonotype was recovered from an adult in good health. This chain uses TRBV6-6 with TRBJ2-1, with 7 bases aligning to TRBD2. Sequenced here: peripheral blood, sampled on day 0 of AZD1222 vaccination. The DNA of the CDR3 is TGTGCCAGCAGGCCGTCTAGCGGAGGCTACAATGAGCAGTTCTTC. It translates to CASRPSSGGYNEQFF.